This TCR beta chain was documented in a study of OX40 agonist ivuxolimab in advanced cancers. About the investigation overall: The costimulatory receptor OX40 (CD134) was targeted by ivuxolimab, a fully human IgG2 agonistic monoclonal antibody. Intravenous ivuxolimab was administered to patients every 2 weeks at six dose levels: 0.01, 0.1, 0.3, 1.5, 3 and 10 mg/kg. Of the 52 patients in dose escalation, 19 had hepatocellular carcinoma, some 15 had melanoma, 9 had renal cell carcinoma and 9 had head and neck cancer. A male proportion of around 81% and a mean age of 60 years, ranging from about 20 to 85, were recorded for the dose-escalation cohort. Prior anti-PD-1, anti-PD-L1 or anti-CTLA-4 therapy was permitted, and checkpoint inhibitors had been received by less than 45% of dose-escalation patients. Partial responses occurred in three dose-escalation patients, of whom one had hepatocellular carcinoma and two had cutaneous melanoma. The purpose of peripheral TCRbeta sequencing was to test whether ivuxolimab changed TCR sequence diversity and led to clonal T-cell expansion. The monotherapy dose-escalation portion (N = 52 patients) of the phase I ivuxolimab trial is reported in the paper.

The trial excluded patients who had a history of autoimmune disease or were on systemic immunosuppression. Peripheral blood for TCR sequencing was collected from all dose cohorts at baseline, on cycle 4 day 1, and on cycle 7 day 1. The samples were taken from a phase I, first-in-human, multicenter, open-label dose-escalation trial of ivuxolimab. Adults with locally advanced or metastatic head and neck squamous cell, hepatocellular, melanoma or renal cell carcinoma were enrolled in the trial. Before TCR sequencing, CD4+ T cells and CD8+ T cells from peripheral blood were sorted into separate populations. Regarding this clone: The antigen this receptor binds is unknown. Within one base of it there is no much larger clone, and no base qualities were kept.

General conclusions and limits of the study: Low levels of normalized T-cell clonal expansion were also shown by some nonresponding patients. Clonal expansion of both CD4+ and CD8+ blood T cells was observed from baseline to week 6 at doses 0.1 to 3.0 mg/kg. In the 0.1-3.0 mg/kg groups, partial responders were among the patients with the lowest normalized peripheral clonal expansion, particularly in CD8+ T cells. The antigen specificity of the peripheral T cells that underwent clonal expansion was not determined. On average, CD8+ T cells showed more expanded clones than CD4+ T cells after ivuxolimab.

To sequence the TCRbeta CDR3 region, genomic DNA was isolated from the sorted cells. The immunoSEQ Assay was used to sequence the TCRbeta CDR3 regions. TCRdb limited this immuneACCESS table to in-frame rearrangements with V and J called. A share of clones is missing; checked studies link under half to unresolved V genes, and the rest is unexplained. The sample has tens of thousands of clones on record, about 85% of them singletons. The biggest ten clones account for about 9.8% of the sample. The sequence derives from an adult with an advanced solid tumor such as melanoma, head and neck, liver or kidney cancer. The specimen comprised CD4+ or CD8+ T cells sorted from blood, sampled in a trial of the OX40 agonist ivuxolimab.

The CDR3 corresponds to CASSISRNTGELFF. In nucleotide form, the sequence is TGTGCCAGTAGTATAAGTCGGAACACCGGGGAGCTGTTTTTT. Here the chain combines TRBV19 and TRBJ2-2; the D gene identity is not certain. The CDR3 contains 14 residues, cysteine and phenylalanine counted. Only CDR3 DNA remains: 42 bases, in frame from the first base. As encoded in the germline V gene (reference sequence), CDR1 is LNHDA while CDR2 is SQIVND. Deletion took 2 bases off V and 1 base off J, with a span of 5 bases between the germline ends.